This is a list of T cell receptor beta chains from one sample in a study of shared clonotypes between healthy human individuals. Clones were read by immunoSEQ multiplex PCR, and TCRdb kept only the in-frame ones, dropping some. This table holds some 550,000 clones, 95% to 98% found once. Sequencing was performed on naive CD4+ T cells sorted from blood. The origin of the receptors is a woman aged 30 to 39 in good health. Each CDR3 is given with its conserved first and last residue. The order of the fields is D gene, clone size, V gene, J gene, CDR3 protein, CDR3 DNA. A D gene is named only where the DNA matches it firmly. Size is omitted from some rows. Given values are once, few, many or a class for expanded clones.

D gene: TRBD2
clone size: .
V gene: TRBV5-1
J gene: TRBJ2-1
CDR3 protein: CASSLGLGTSGHNEQFF
CDR3 DNA: TGCGCCAGCAGCTTGGGGTTAGGGACTAGCGGACACAATGAGCAGTTCTTC

D gene: .
clone size: few
V gene: TRBV19
J gene: TRBJ2-7
CDR3 protein: CASSRTNYEQYF
CDR3 DNA: TGTGCCAGTAGTCGGACCAACTACGAGCAGTACTTC

D gene: TRBD1
clone size: .
V gene: TRBV5-4
J gene: TRBJ1-4
CDR3 protein: CASSPGQGNNEKLFF
CDR3 DNA: TGTGCCAGCAGCCCGGGACAGGGGAATAATGAAAAACTGTTTTTT

D gene: .
clone size: .
V gene: TRBV7-3
J gene: TRBJ2-7
CDR3 protein: CASSLLTGITPRSYEQYF
CDR3 DNA: TGTGCCAGCAGCTTATTAACGGGTATAACTCCCCGGTCCTACGAGCAGTACTTC

D gene: .
clone size: .
V gene: TRBV5-1
J gene: TRBJ1-3
CDR3 protein: CASSFNGGTTSGNTIYF
CDR3 DNA: TGCGCCAGCAGCTTCAATGGGGGGACTACCTCTGGAAACACCATATATTTT

D gene: .
clone size: once
V gene: TRBV7-9
J gene: TRBJ1-3
CDR3 protein: CASSLAQALGNTIYF
CDR3 DNA: TGTGCCAGCAGCTTAGCACAGGCACTCGGAAACACCATATATTTT

D gene: TRBD1
clone size: .
V gene: TRBV7-9
J gene: TRBJ2-1
CDR3 protein: CASSRDRFGNEQFF
CDR3 DNA: TGTGCCAGCAGCAGGGACAGGTTTGGCAATGAGCAGTTCTTC

D gene: TRBD2
clone size: .
V gene: TRBV5-1
J gene: TRBJ2-1
CDR3 protein: CASSPRTSGSDEQFF
CDR3 DNA: TGCGCCAGCAGCCCTCGGACTAGCGGGAGCGATGAGCAGTTCTTC

D gene: .
clone size: once
V gene: TRBV27
J gene: TRBJ1-6
CDR3 protein: CASSFNSYSPLHF
CDR3 DNA: TGTGCCAGCAGTTTTAACTCCTATTCACCCCTCCACTTT

D gene: TRBD1
clone size: .
V gene: TRBV6-6
J gene: TRBJ2-3
CDR3 protein: CASRPDRVSSTDTQYF
CDR3 DNA: TGTGCCAGCAGACCGGACAGGGTTTCTAGCACAGATACGCAGTATTTT

D gene: .
clone size: .
V gene: TRBV4-1
J gene: TRBJ2-5
CDR3 protein: CASSPLGLGGETQYF
CDR3 DNA: TGCGCCAGCAGCCCCCTCGGACTAGGGGGAGAGACCCAGTACTTC

D gene: .
clone size: .
V gene: TRBV28
J gene: TRBJ2-3
CDR3 protein: CASSLFTTFTDTQYF
CDR3 DNA: TGTGCCAGCAGTTTATTCACGACCTTCACAGATACGCAGTATTTT

D gene: .
clone size: .
V gene: TRBV28
J gene: TRBJ1-1
CDR3 protein: CASSSIGLGEAFF
CDR3 DNA: TGTGCCAGCAGTTCGATCGGGCTCGGTGAAGCTTTCTTT